This T cell receptor beta chain was documented in a study of Ad26.COV2.S vaccination and SARS-CoV-2 variants. Looking at the study overall: Intramuscular Ad26.COV2.S doses were given once or twice, 56 days apart.

The treatment is: some 20 received Ad26.COV2.S at low or high dose, single or two shots; roughly 5 received placebo; per-sample allocation not given. Each sample was drawn 63 days after the first injection (of vaccine or placebo). It was an adult aged 18-55 years in Boston who was the donor. In the vaccine, an Ad26 vector expressed the SARS-CoV-2 spike of the Wuhan strain. This clone was observed a single time. This CDR3 is built from 16 residues. Profiling relied on immunoSEQ multiplex PCR, and the TCRdb table lists in-frame clones only, not all of them. This sample yields around 450,000 clones, of which around nine tenths are seen a single time; approximately 4% belongs to the top ten.

This TCR came from a person aged 18 to 65 who received the Ad26.COV2.S COVID-19 vaccine or a placebo. The V gene is TRBV21-1, the J gene TRBJ2-3. TRBV21-1 is shown as a pseudogene. The material was peripheral blood, obtained in a trial of Ad26.COV2.S vaccine versus placebo. DNA for the CDR3: TGTGCCAGCAGCAAAGCCCGGGGCCCTTGCACAGATACGCAGTATTTT. Its protein is CASSKARGPCTDTQYF.